The 31 T cell receptor beta chains in this list originate from one sample, sequenced in a study of T cells in Graves' hyperthyroidism and ophthalmopathy. What was amplified from RNA transcripts were TCR beta CDR3 regions. First-round RT-PCR with HTBI primers amplified the TCR CDR3 region. TCRdb itself ran the multiplex PCR reads through MiXCR, one entry per CDR3 protein. The sample lists around 620,000 distinct CDR3 sequences; approximately 14% were seen once. Sequenced material: blood. The origin of the receptors is a woman between 18 and 29 years old with Graves' ophthalmopathy.

This clonotype appeared many times. The gene calls are TRBV11-3 and TRBJ2-1; TRBD2 is a possible D gene (6 bases). V was clipped by 1 base and J by 5 bases, with 9 bases between them. The length of the CDR3 is 14 residues. Germline CDR1 and CDR2: SGHNT and YENEEA. Here the CDR3 reads CASSLVRGNNEQFF. In DNA form, the CDR3 reads TGTGCCAGCAGCTTAGTGCGGGGCAACAATGAGCAGTTCTTC.

The gene calls are TRBV9 and TRBJ1-2; D is ambiguous. The CDR3 loop spans 15 amino acids. Germline V CDR1 and CDR2: SGDLS, YYNGEE. The germline V and J ends were trimmed by 0 bases and 5 bases, with 14 bases remaining between them. CDR3 sequence (DNA): TGTGCCAGCAGCGTAGCGAGAGTGAGTGGATATGGCTACACCTTC. Amino acids: CASSVARVSGYGYTF.

A few counts support this clonotype. The chain is built from TRBV11-3 and TRBJ2-1; D not resolved. The CDR3 contains 18 residues. CDR1 SGHNT and CDR2 YENEEA come from the germline V gene. The V and J ends lost 1 base and 0 bases respectively, with 16 bases between them. For the CDR3, the DNA is TGTGCCAGCAGCTTAGGAAGGATTCGGCTAGGCTCCTACAATGAGCAGTTCTTC. It encodes CASSLGRIRLGSYNEQFF. The full variable domain, in which reference TRBV11-3 and TRBJ2-1 provide the parts outside the CDR3, is EAGVVQSPRYKIIEKKQPVAFWCNPISGHNTLYWYLQNLGQGPELLIRYENEEAVDDSQLPKDRFSAERLKGVDSTLKIQPAELGDSAVYLCASSLGRIRLGSYNEQFFGPGTRLTVL.

This clonotype was detected ten times or more. V gene TRBV28 combines with J gene TRBJ2-3; TRBD2 agrees at 9 bases. Trimming took 2 bases from V and 5 from J; bases not matched to a gene: 5. The CDR3 length is 15 residues. Germline assignment: CDR1 MDHEN and CDR2 SYDVKM. The CDR3 DNA is TGTGCCAGCAGTTTAGGCGGGAGGGCCTTAGATACGCAGTATTTT. Translation: CASSLGGRALDTQYF.

Many counts were recorded for this clonotype. The rearrangement joins TRBV28 to TRBJ1-2; D remains unclear. Germline-derived CDR1 and CDR2 are MDHEN and SYDVKM. The CDR3 sequence is 13 residues long. V gave up 3 bases and J gave up 3 bases, with 8 bases separating them. CDR3 bases: TGTGCCAGCAGTTTCGTCGGAGACTATGGCTACACCTTC. It specifies CASSFVGDYGYTF.

This clonotype was counted ten times or more. The rearrangement joins TRBV20-1 to TRBJ2-7; D is perhaps TRBD2 (6 bases). Germline lookup yields CDR1 DFQATT and CDR2 SNEGSKA (reference sequence). The V and J ends lost 1 base and 1 base respectively, with 14 bases between them. The CDR3 loop spans 15 amino acids. The CDR3 bases are TGCAGTGCTAGAGGCAGAGCGGGTATATCCTACGAGCAGTACTTC. Translated, it gives CSARGRAGISYEQYF.

This clonotype has only a few counts. This rearrangement joins TRBV7-2 to TRBJ1-3, with D possibly being TRBD1 (5 bases). Per the germline V gene, CDR1 is SGHTA and CDR2 is FQGNSA. CDR3 length: 13 residues. V lost 2 bases and J 8 bases, leaving 10 bases between the germline ends. DNA for the CDR3: TGTGCCAGCAGCTTATCAGGGATCGACACCATATATTTT. It yields the protein CASSLSGIDTIYF.

Comments on this clonotype: The conserved closing phenylalanine or tryptophan is absent in this CDR3, likely reflecting a read error. It is unclear where the CDR3 begins or ends on the DNA, so no DNA is shown, and the CDR3 is as TCRdb lists it. The rearrangement joins TRBV12-3 or TRBV12-4 to TRBJ2-3; the tabulated D call, TRBD1, remains unverified against the DNA. The CDR3 has 11 residues if both end residues are counted. CDR3 protein: CASSLEVRGVC.

In its sample, this clonotype was seen many times. The chain uses TRBV20-1 and TRBJ2-3; 8 bases map to TRBD1. V was pared by 2 bases and J by 3 bases, with 4 bases of the junction left unmatched. CDR1 and CDR2 from the germline V gene are DFQATT and SNEGSKA (reference sequence). The CDR3 is 14 amino acids. CDR3 region: CSARYRQGTDTQYF. CDR3 DNA: TGCAGTGCTAGATACCGACAGGGGACAGATACGCAGTATTTT.

There are a few counts of this clonotype. The chain carries TRBV12-3 or TRBV12-4 and TRBJ2-1; D remains ambiguous. The CDR3 contains 15 residues. Trimming shortened V by 7 bases and J by 0 bases, and 13 bases separated the two germline ends. The CDR3 sequence is CASTSPRVSYNEQFF. The CDR3 nucleotides are TGTGCCAGCACCAGCCCCCGGGTCTCCTACAATGAGCAGTTCTTC.

This clonotype was observed many times. The chain recombines TRBV12-3 or TRBV12-4 with TRBJ1-4, with D possibly matching TRBD1 (6 bases). This CDR3 spans 13 amino acids. V lost 6 bases and J 5 bases, leaving 10 bases between the germline ends. CDR3 region: CASSGGANEKLFF. Here the CDR3 DNA reads TGTGCCAGCAGCGGGGGGGCCAATGAAAAACTGTTTTTT.

The genes are TRBV9 and TRBJ1-5; D gene uncertain. Trimming cost V 4 bases and J 3 bases, with 8 bases left between them. The CDR3 consists of 13 residues. Looked up from germline, CDR1 is SGDLS and CDR2 is YYNGEE. The CDR3 region has the DNA TGTGCCAGCAGCTTCAGATACAATCAGCCCCAGCATTTT. This encodes CASSFRYNQPQHF.

Many counts were recorded for this clonotype. The chain combines TRBV24-1 with TRBJ1-1; possibly TRBD1 for D (5 bases). The CDR3 covers 14 residues. V was cut by 7 bases and J by 1 base, with 12 bases left in between. The germline V gene has CDR1 KGHDR and CDR2 SFDVKD. In DNA form, the CDR3 reads TGTGCCACCAGCTCCGGGACGCCGAACACTGAAGCTTTCTTT. Translating gives CATSSGTPNTEAFF.

This clonotype was picked up many times. This chain uses TRBV19 with TRBJ1-1, with D hard to call. CDR1 is LNHDA and CDR2 is SQIVND in the germline V gene (reference sequence). Trimming removed 5 bases from V and 4 bases from J, with 14 bases in between. This CDR3 is built from 14 residues. CDR3 protein: CASSFSSSSTEAFF. In DNA form, the CDR3 reads TGTGCCAGTAGTTTCTCATCGAGCAGCACTGAAGCTTTCTTT. Full variable domain (rest looked up from reference TRBV19 and TRBJ1-1): DGGITQSPKYLFRKEGQNVTLSCEQNLNHDAMYWYRQDPGQGLRLIYYSQIVNDFQKGDIAEGYSVSREKKESFPLTVTSAQKNPTAFYLCASSFSSSSTEAFFGQGTRLTVV.

The table lists this clonotype with a few counts. The genes are TRBV19 and TRBJ2-2; unclear D gene. Looked up from germline, CDR1 is LNHDA and CDR2 is SQIVND (reference sequence). The CDR3 has 12 residues. Trimming pared 5 bases from V and 7 bases from J, leaving 8 bases between. This chain's CDR3 is CASSSAGGELFF. DNA for the CDR3: TGTGCCAGTAGTTCCGCTGGCGGGGAGCTGTTTTTT.

This clonotype occurred a few times. The V call is TRBV3-1, the J call TRBJ2-1; 12 bases fit TRBD2. The CDR3 spans 17 residues. Trimming removed 1 base from V and 7 bases from J; junction bases left unmatched: 8. From germline, CDR1 is LGHDT and CDR2 YNNKEL (reference sequence). This chain's CDR3 is CASSQGTGLAGSNEQFF. The CDR3 DNA sequence: TGTGCCAGCAGCCAAGGTACCGGACTAGCGGGATCAAATGAGCAGTTCTTC.

The chain couples TRBV7-9 to TRBJ1-4; 7 positions agree with TRBD1. The germline V gene encodes CDR1 SEHNR and CDR2 FQNEAQ (reference sequence). This CDR3 is built from 15 residues. V shed 5 bases and J 6 bases; nucleotides not matched to a gene: 9. The CDR3 DNA reads TGTGCCAGCAGCACAGAGGGACAGAACGATGAAAAACTGTTTTTT. Its translation: CASSTEGQNDEKLFF.

Many counts were recorded for this clonotype. This chain connects TRBV18 to TRBJ2-7; 13 bases are a match to TRBD2. CDR1 KGHSH and CDR2 LQKENI come from the germline V gene. Trimming cost V 6 bases and J 4 bases; bases outside gene matches: 3. There are 14 residues in the CDR3. CDR3 region: CASSGTSGIYEQYF. In DNA form, the CDR3 reads TGTGCCAGCTCCGGGACTAGCGGGATTTACGAGCAGTACTTC.

This clonotype was observed at least ten times. The rearrangement links TRBV5-1 to TRBJ2-5; 10 bases align to TRBD2. The J segment lost 2 bases and the V segment lost 3 bases, leaving 4 bases of the junction unmatched. The length of the CDR3 is 15 residues. Germline-derived CDR1 and CDR2 are SGHRS and YFSETQ. DNA of the CDR3: TGCGCCAGCAGCTCCCGAGCGGGAGGGCAAGAGACCCAGTACTTC. Its translation: CASSSRAGGQETQYF. Supplemented by reference TRBV5-1 and TRBJ2-5, the full variable domain reads KAGVTQTPRYLIKTRGQQVTLSCSPISGHRSVSWYQQTPGQGLQFLFEYFSETQRNKGNFPGRFSGRQFSNSRSEMNVSTLELGDSALYLCASSSRAGGQETQYFGPGTRLLVL.

The rearrangement joins TRBV6-2 or TRBV6-3 to TRBJ1-2, with D possibly being TRBD1 (5 bases). The CDR3 is 14 residues long. V lost 2 bases to trimming and J lost 3 bases, with 10 bases between them. Per the germline V gene, CDR1 is MNHEY and CDR2 is SVGEGT. DNA of the CDR3: TGTGCCAGCAGTTACGGGGCTGCCGACTATGGCTACACCTTC. Translated: CASSYGAADYGYTF.

This clonotype was picked up many times. This chain joins TRBV18 and TRBJ2-1, with 12 bases lining up with TRBD2. CDR1 is KGHSH and CDR2 is LQKENI in the germline V gene. There are 15 residues in the CDR3. The ends lost 6 bases at V and 8 bases at J; junction bases unmatched: 8. CDR3 loop: CASSLTSGRIYEQFF. The CDR3 DNA reads as TGTGCCAGCTCCCTCACTAGCGGGAGGATCTATGAGCAGTTCTTC.

In this sample, this clonotype turned up many times. This chain links TRBV20-1 with TRBJ2-3; D is possibly TRBD2 (6 bases). Deletions cut 3 bases from V and 7 bases from J, with 14 bases between. Germline assignment: CDR1 DFQATT and CDR2 SNEGSKA (reference sequence). The CDR3 is 13 amino acids. CDR3 nucleotide sequence: TGCAGTGCTAGGGAGGGATTTCTATATACGCAGTATTTT. Its protein is CSAREGFLYTQYF.

This clonotype was detected many times. V is TRBV7-9 and J is TRBJ1-1; 7 nucleotides line up with TRBD1. After removal of 5 bases from V and 6 bases from J, the junction contained 6 bases not matched to a gene. CDR3 length: 13 amino acids. CDR1 and CDR2 from the germline V gene are SEHNR and FQNEAQ (reference sequence). The CDR3 sequence is CASSPTGDSEAFF. As DNA, the CDR3 is TGTGCCAGCAGCCCTACAGGGGATTCTGAAGCTTTCTTT.

This clonotype has ten or more counts. This chain links TRBV10-3 with TRBJ2-4, with D perhaps matching TRBD2 (6 bases). Germline CDR1 is ENHRY and CDR2 is SYGVKD. Trimming pared 3 bases from V and 3 bases from J, leaving 18 bases between. The CDR3 has 17 amino acids. CDR3 nucleotides: TGTGCCATCAGTGACCCGGAGGGTTTTGGCGTCAAAAACATTCAGTACTTC. Its protein product is CAISDPEGFGVKNIQYF.

This clonotype was seen at least ten times. The rearrangement joins TRBV11-2 to TRBJ1-2; 9 positions match TRBD1. The length of the CDR3 is 14 residues. V lost 5 bases, J lost 9 bases, and 10 bases stayed unmatched. The germline V gene encodes CDR1 SGHAT and CDR2 FQNNGV. The CDR3 bases are TGTGCCAGCAGCCCCCCGGGACAGGGTATGCGCTACACCTTC. Its protein is CASSPPGQGMRYTF. The variable domain in full, completed from reference TRBV11-2 and TRBJ1-2, reads EAGVAQSPRYKIIEKRQSVAFWCNPISGHATLYWYQQILGQGPKLLIQFQNNGVVDDSQLPKDRFSAERLKGVDSTLKIQPAKLEDSAVYLCASSPPGQGMRYTFGSGTRLTVV.

The chain employs TRBV19 and TRBJ2-1; D is perhaps TRBD2 (6 bases). Per the germline V gene, CDR1 is LNHDA and CDR2 is SQIVND (reference sequence). The CDR3 has 17 amino acids. The V end lost 1 base, the J end lost 0 bases, and 13 bases lay between the germline ends. CDR3 in amino acids: CASSIGAGPSSYNEQFF. The DNA for the CDR3 is TGTGCCAGTAGTATAGGGGCGGGGCCGAGCTCCTACAATGAGCAGTTCTTC.

This clonotype was found a few times. The chain links TRBV7-8 to TRBJ2-5, with unresolved D. The germline V and J ends were trimmed by 2 bases and 4 bases, with 11 bases remaining between them. This CDR3 has 14 residues. Germline CDR1 and CDR2: SGHVS and FQNEAQ. As DNA, the CDR3 is TGTGCCAGCAGCTTAACCAGACTCAGAGAGACCCAGTACTTC. The encoded protein is CASSLTRLRETQYF.

This clonotype came up many times. The CDR3 loop is CASSLGLGTGSTGELFF. The DNA of the CDR3 is TGTGCCAGCAGTTTAGGTTTAGGGACAGGGTCCACCGGGGAGCTGTTTTTT. V is TRBV28 and J is TRBJ2-2; 9 bases line up with TRBD1. This CDR3 region has 17 residues. V gave up 2 bases and J gave up 4 bases; unmatched junction bases: 8. Germline values: CDR1 MDHEN, CDR2 SYDVKM.

This clonotype was counted between two and nine times. The chain joins TRBV10-2 to TRBJ2-3; TRBD2 agrees at 8 bases. The CDR3 is 14 amino acids. V lost 6 bases, J lost 1 base, and 3 bases stayed unmatched. The germline CDR1 and CDR2 sequences are WSHSY and SAAADI. The chain's CDR3 is CASSPGLGTDTQYF. DNA of the CDR3: TGCGCCAGCAGCCCGGGACTAGGCACAGATACGCAGTATTTT.

This clonotype was seen ten or more times. The V call is TRBV20-1, the J call TRBJ1-4; possible D gene TRBD1, 6 bases. Germline V lookup: CDR1 DFQATT, CDR2 SNEGSKA (reference sequence). The CDR3 length is 15 residues. V was pared by 3 bases and J by 4 bases, with 15 bases between. CDR3 nucleotides: TGCAGTGCTAGGGCCGGGGGCTCGGGTAATGAAAAACTGTTTTTT. It codes for CSARAGGSGNEKLFF.

The rearrangement uses TRBV7-3 and TRBJ1-1; D is possibly TRBD1 (6 bases). The length of the CDR3 is 17 residues. Germline V gives CDR1 SGHTA, CDR2 FQGTGA. V lost 1 base, J lost 1 base, and 16 bases lay in between. The CDR3 loop is CASSLNWGGRGNTEAFF. The CDR3 DNA reads TGTGCCAGCAGCTTAAACTGGGGGGGCAGGGGGAACACTGAAGCTTTCTTT. Full variable domain (missing parts from reference TRBV7-3 and TRBJ1-1): GAGVSQTPSNKVTEKGKYVELRCDPISGHTALYWYRQSLGQGPEFLIYFQGTGAADDSGLPNDRFFAVRPEGSVSTLKIQRTERGDSAVYLCASSLNWGGRGNTEAFFGQGTRLTVV.